The next 15 T cell receptor beta chains were all read from a single sample in a study of cytomegalovirus exposure and HLA in healthy donors (dated by TCRdb to the late 2010s). The library was prepared using the immunoSEQ multiplex PCR assay. A mixture of 60 forward primers for TCR Vbeta segments and 13 reverse primers for TCR Jbeta segments was used in the multiplex PCR. TCRdb holds this immuneACCESS table with in-frame rearrangements only. Some clones are missing; in checked studies, unresolved V genes explain under half, and the rest has no known cause. This sample holds more than 95,000 clones; roughly a tenth were observed only once. 5.8% of the sample is held by the ten biggest clonotypes. The sample comprised PBMCs. The receptors here all came from a man in his forties or fifties in good health and CMV-seropositive.

This clone was observed a handful of times. The genes are TRBV7-6 and TRBJ2-1; tentatively, D is TRBD2 (5 bases). Trimming took 6 bases from V and 6 from J, leaving 21 bases between them. Germline assignment: CDR1 SGHVS and CDR2 FNYEAQ. This CDR3 has 16 residues. CDR3: CASRSTGELDINEQFF. The CDR3 DNA sequence: TGTGCCAGCAGGTCTACTGGGGAACTAGATATCAATGAGCAGTTCTTC.

This clone has just a few counts. The chain couples TRBV29-1 to TRBJ2-5; TRBD2 agrees at 10 bases. The CDR3 is made up of 17 amino acids. J gave up 0 bases and V 7 bases, and 14 bases lay outside the gene matches. Germline CDR1 SQVTM, CDR2 ANQGSEA. As DNA, the CDR3 is TGCAGCGCCGAACCGCCTAGCGGGAGACAGTACCAAGAGACCCAGTACTTC. Amino acid sequence: CSAEPPSGRQYQETQYF.

This clone appeared a few times. The chain links TRBV29-1 to TRBJ1-4, with 8 bases identical to TRBD1. V gave up 6 bases and J gave up 8 bases; unmatched junction bases: 11. In germline, CDR1 is SQVTM, CDR2 ANQGSEA. The CDR3 consists of 14 residues. CDR3 DNA: TGCAGCGTCGCCCCAGGGGGCTCTAGGGAAAAACTGTTTTTT. Amino acids: CSVAPGGSREKLFF.

The gene calls are TRBV18 and TRBJ2-5; tentatively, D is TRBD1 (7 bases). Germline CDR1 KGHSH, CDR2 LQKENI. The CDR3 has 17 residues. Trimming took 0 bases from V and 0 from J, leaving 14 bases between them. The CDR3 DNA sequence: TGTGCCAGCTCACCACCGGAGGAGGGACAGTACCAAGAGACCCAGTACTTC. Translation: CASSPPEEGQYQETQYF.

V is TRBV5-1 and J is TRBJ2-1, with D possibly matching TRBD2 (5 bases). V dropped 7 bases and J dropped 0 bases, with 8 bases sitting between them. This CDR3 spans 13 amino acids. From germline, CDR1 is SGHRS and CDR2 YFSETQ. CDR3 in DNA: TGCGCCAGCCATAGCGACTCCTACAATGAGCAGTTCTTC. Translated, it gives CASHSDSYNEQFF.

As concerns this clone: The junction departs from the called germline gene at one end, perhaps through a read error. V usage is TRBV19 and J usage is TRBJ1-2; unclear D gene. Per germline, CDR1 LNHDA and CDR2 SQIVND (reference sequence). The CDR3 length is 11 residues. The DNA of the CDR3 is TGTGTCAGTAATACGGGCTATGGCTACACCTTC. This codes for CVSNTGYGYTF.

In its sample, this clone was seen a few times. The CDR3 nucleotides are TGTGCCAGCAGTTTTCCCCTAGGCACCTACGAGCAGTACTTC. Protein: CASSFPLGTYEQYF. The rearrangement uses TRBV28 and TRBJ2-7; D unclear. V lost 3 bases to trimming and J lost 2 bases, with 11 bases between them. The germline V gene encodes CDR1 MDHEN and CDR2 SYDVKM. The CDR3 is made up of 14 amino acids.

This clone was seen more than once but under ten times. V and J are TRBV29-1 and TRBJ2-3; D is perhaps TRBD2 (5 bases). CDR1 is SQVTM and CDR2 is ANQGSEA in the germline V gene. This CDR3 comprises 15 residues. V dropped 4 bases and J dropped 5 bases, with 19 bases sitting between them. This CDR3 is CSVVWTGGLGDTQYF. In nucleotides, the CDR3 is TGCAGCGTTGTTTGGACTGGCGGGTTAGGAGATACGCAGTATTTT.

This clone was counted a few times. This chain uses TRBV11-1 with TRBJ1-1, with no clear D. V shed 5 bases and J shed 1 base, with 5 bases lying between them. The CDR3 covers 12 residues. Germline V lookup: CDR1 SGHAT, CDR2 FQDESV (reference sequence). CDR3 bases: TGTGCCAGCAGCCCCAGGAACACTGAAGCTTTCTTT. Translation gives CASSPRNTEAFF.

The chain has TRBV10-3 and TRBJ1-5, with 9 bases fitting TRBD1. V lost 0 bases, J lost 7 bases, and 4 bases stayed unmatched. CDR1 ENHRY and CDR2 SYGVKD come from the germline V gene. The CDR3 sequence is 15 residues long. CDR3 DNA sequence: TGTGCCATCAGTGAGTCGGGACAGGGAGGCCAGCCCCAGCATTTT. Translation: CAISESGQGGQPQHF.

This clone was detected a few times. V gene TRBV19 combines with J gene TRBJ2-2; 7 bases align to TRBD2. J lost 3 bases, V lost 7 bases, and 5 bases had no gene match. Germline V gene sequence: CDR1 LNHDA, CDR2 SQIVND (reference sequence). The CDR3 consists of 14 residues. The DNA of the CDR3 is TGTGCCAGTAATGGGGGAGGGTACACCGGGGAGCTGTTTTTT. This gives the protein CASNGGGYTGELFF.

The chain links TRBV11-3 to TRBJ2-3; 8 bases map to TRBD1. This CDR3 is 15 amino acids long. CDR1 SGHNT and CDR2 YENEEA come from the germline V gene. Losses at the gene ends were 6 bases for V and 1 base for J; bases not matched to a gene: 6. The CDR3 loop reads CASSRTGLGTDTQYF. CDR3 nucleotides: TGTGCCAGCAGTCGGACAGGGTTGGGCACAGATACGCAGTATTTT.

This clone was seen only a few times. CDR3 nucleotide sequence: TGTGCCAGCAGTCCGCGGGGTCAGCGGGAGGGGTGGCTGTTTTTT. Translating it yields CASSPRGQREGWLFF. This chain connects TRBV28 to TRBJ2-2; 10 positions match TRBD2. V dropped 5 bases and J dropped 13; count of bases not matched to a gene: 13. In germline, CDR1 is MDHEN, CDR2 SYDVKM. This CDR3 spans 15 amino acids. The whole variable domain, filled in from reference TRBV28 and TRBJ2-2, reads DVKVTQSSRYLVKRTGEKVFLECVQDMDHENMFWYRQDPGLGLRLIYFSYDVKMKEKGDIPEGYSVSREKKERFSLILESASTNQTSMYLCASSPRGQREGWLFFGEGSRLTVL.

V usage is TRBV27 and J usage is TRBJ2-2; D is possibly TRBD2 (5 bases). V gave up 2 bases and J gave up 10 bases, with 14 bases separating them. The V gene's germline CDR1 is MNHEY and CDR2 SMNVEV (reference sequence). The CDR3 is 14 amino acids. CDR3 nucleotide sequence: TGTGCCAGCAGTTTAAGTACGAACGGGATGGAGCTGTTTTTT. This codes for CASSLSTNGMELFF.

This clone has ten or more counts. This chain links TRBV25-1 with TRBJ2-7, with D hard to call. This CDR3 is 11 amino acids long. The V end lost 1 base, the J end lost 6 bases, and 4 bases lay between the germline ends. Looked up from germline, CDR1 is MGHDK and CDR2 is SYGVNS. The CDR3 spells CASSESGEQYF. The CDR3 region has the DNA TGTGCCAGCAGTGAATCGGGCGAGCAGTACTTC.